A selection of T cell receptor beta chains follows, all from one sample in a study of cytomegalovirus exposure and HLA in healthy donors. Profiled with immunoSEQ multiplex PCR; TCRdb holds only in-frame clones, not every one. The profile covers 35,000 to 55,000 clones, with around 70% appearing a single time and approximately 3.5% taken by the ten largest. Sequenced material: PBMCs. These receptors were collected from a woman under 40 in good health and CMV-seronegative. The CDR3 runs from the conserved cysteine through the conserved F or W. Fields, in order: V gene, D gene, J gene, clone size, CDR3 protein, CDR3 DNA. A D gene is named only where the DNA matches it firmly. The listing skips clone size in some rows; elsewhere it reads once, few, many or a size class.

TRBV6-5	-	TRBJ2-7	-	CASSYQGSHEQYF	TGTGCCAGCAGTTACCAGGGTTCCCACGAGCAGTACTTC
TRBV2	TRBD2	TRBJ2-3	-	CASSGTSGGADTQYF	TGTGCCAGCAGTGGGACTAGCGGGGGCGCAGATACGCAGTATTTT
TRBV19	-	TRBJ1-1	-	CASSIRTDLEAFF	TGTGCCAGTAGTATCCGGACAGACCTTGAAGCTTTCTTT
TRBV29-1	-	TRBJ1-4	few	CSVGWGSNEKLFF	TGCAGCGTTGGCTGGGGCTCTAATGAAAAACTGTTTTTT
TRBV29-1	-	TRBJ2-3	-	CSVDRDTQYF	TGCAGCGTTGACAGAGATACGCAGTATTTT
TRBV6-5	TRBD1	TRBJ1-2	-	CASRPDRASGYTF	TGTGCCAGCAGACCGGACAGGGCTTCTGGCTACACCTTC
TRBV5-1	-	TRBJ2-1	-	CASRVGDYNEQFF	TGCGCCAGCAGGGTAGGGGACTACAATGAGCAGTTCTTC
TRBV7-3	-	TRBJ2-1	-	CASSLSRNNEQFF	TGTGCCAGCAGCTTAAGTAGAAACAATGAGCAGTTCTTC
TRBV6-1	TRBD1	TRBJ1-5	once	CASDRGDSNQPQHF	TGTGCCAGTGACAGGGGAGATAGCAATCAGCCCCAGCATTTT
TRBV2	-	TRBJ1-6	-	CASSEPTTGSSYNSPLHF	TGTGCCAGCAGTGAGCCAACTACAGGGAGCTCCTATAATTCACCCCTCCACTTT
TRBV30	-	TRBJ2-6	few	CAWTEDNSGANVLTF	TGTGCCTGGACCGAAGACAACTCTGGGGCCAACGTCCTGACTTTC
TRBV5-1	-	TRBJ2-7	-	CASSWRGSDEQYF	TGCGCCAGCTCCTGGAGAGGGTCGGACGAGCAGTACTTC
TRBV6-1	-	TRBJ1-1	-	CASGDKNTEAFF	TGTGCCAGCGGGGACAAGAACACTGAAGCTTTCTTT
TRBV28	-	TRBJ1-1	once	CASSSETELNTEAFF	TGTGCCAGCAGTTCGGAGACAGAACTGAACACTGAAGCTTTCTTT
TRBV2	-	TRBJ1-5	-	CASSDNRPSNQPQHF	TGTGCCAGCAGTGATAACAGACCTAGCAATCAGCCCCAGCATTTT
TRBV2	TRBD2	TRBJ2-3	-	CASSPRAGGTDTQYF	TGTGCCAGCAGTCCTCGGGCGGGGGGAACAGATACGCAGTATTTT
TRBV5-4	-	TRBJ1-1	once	CASSLAAGNTEAFF	TGTGCCAGCAGCTTGGCCGCAGGGAACACTGAAGCTTTCTTT
TRBV29-1	TRBD1	TRBJ2-7	-	CSVDGGTGGYEQYF	TGCAGCGTTGACGGAGGGACAGGGGGATACGAGCAGTACTTC
TRBV6-1	-	TRBJ1-2	few	CASSEQLTRYGYTF	TGTGCCAGCAGTGAACAACTGACACGCTATGGCTACACCTTC
TRBV27	-	TRBJ1-1	-	CASSQQGLNTEAFF	TGTGCCAGCAGCCAACAGGGATTGAACACTGAAGCTTTCTTT
TRBV5-1	TRBD1	TRBJ2-7	-	CASSLGQGSSYEQYF	TGCGCCAGCAGCCTCGGACAGGGGAGCTCCTACGAGCAGTACTTC
TRBV15	-	TRBJ1-6	-	CATSRGSGGPLHF	TGTGCCACCAGCAGGGGGTCGGGGGGACCCCTCCACTTT